These T cell receptor beta chains were read from a single sample in a study of blood T cell repertoires in COVID-19. TCRdb's table, derived via immunoSEQ multiplex PCR, lists solely in-frame clones and lacks some. The sample lists around 150,000 clones, about 86% occurring once. Sequencing was done on a sample of peripheral blood. These TCRs come from a man in his 70s with acute or convalescent COVID-19. Each CDR3 is given with its conserved first and last residue. The D gene is left open where the match is weak. The listing skips clone size in some rows; elsewhere it reads once, few, many or a size class.

D gene: -
J gene: TRBJ2-5
V gene: TRBV19
clone size: -
CDR3 protein: CASSVGGALQETQYF
CDR3 DNA: TGTGCCAGTAGTGTTGGAGGGGCACTACAAGAGACCCAGTACTTC

D gene: TRBD2
J gene: TRBJ2-2
V gene: TRBV6-2/TRBV6-3
clone size: -
CDR3 protein: CASSYRSREVGTGELFF
CDR3 DNA: TGTGCCAGCAGTTATCGGTCCCGGGAGGTCGGCACCGGGGAGCTGTTTTTT

D gene: -
J gene: TRBJ2-3
V gene: TRBV6-6
clone size: -
CDR3 protein: CASSYPKQGSTDTQYF
CDR3 DNA: TGTGCCAGCAGTTACCCGAAACAGGGTTCCACAGATACGCAGTATTTT

D gene: -
J gene: TRBJ2-1
V gene: TRBV20-1
clone size: -
CDR3 protein: CSAGPYNEQFF
CDR3 DNA: TGCAGTGCTGGGCCCTACAATGAGCAGTTCTTC

D gene: -
J gene: TRBJ2-1
V gene: TRBV19
clone size: -
CDR3 protein: CASSIGLSNEQFF
CDR3 DNA: TGTGCCAGTAGTATAGGACTCTCCAATGAGCAGTTCTTC

D gene: TRBD1
J gene: TRBJ1-2
V gene: TRBV6-5
clone size: -
CDR3 protein: CASSYEGQGRLGYTF
CDR3 DNA: TGTGCCAGCAGTTACGAGGGACAGGGAAGGTTGGGCTACACCTTC

D gene: -
J gene: TRBJ1-4
V gene: TRBV4-2
clone size: -
CDR3 protein: CASSQDMGDRKNEKLFF
CDR3 DNA: TGTGCCAGCAGCCAAGATATGGGAGACAGGAAAAATGAAAAACTGTTTTTT

D gene: TRBD2
J gene: TRBJ2-3
V gene: TRBV5-1
clone size: -
CDR3 protein: CASSLGGGRPADTQYF
CDR3 DNA: TGCGCCAGCAGCTTGGGCGGCGGGAGGCCGGCAGATACGCAGTATTTT

D gene: -
J gene: TRBJ2-2
V gene: TRBV9
clone size: -
CDR3 protein: CASSVGEQGMGGELFF
CDR3 DNA: TGTGCCAGCAGCGTAGGAGAACAGGGTATGGGCGGCGAGCTGTTTTTT

D gene: -
J gene: TRBJ2-7
V gene: TRBV9
clone size: -
CDR3 protein: CASSVGQRPYEQYF
CDR3 DNA: TGTGCCAGCAGCGTAGGGCAGCGACCCTACGAGCAGTACTTC

D gene: -
J gene: TRBJ2-2
V gene: TRBV6-1
clone size: -
CDR3 protein: CASSARDTIGNTGELFF
CDR3 DNA: TGTGCCAGCAGTGCCAGGGACACGATCGGGAACACCGGGGAGCTGTTTTTT

D gene: TRBD2
J gene: TRBJ2-5
V gene: TRBV7-2
clone size: -
CDR3 protein: CASSRTSGVQETQYF
CDR3 DNA: TGTGCCAGCAGCCGGACTAGCGGGGTCCAAGAGACCCAGTACTTC

D gene: -
J gene: TRBJ2-3
V gene: TRBV5-1
clone size: -
CDR3 protein: CASSKDGANTQYF
CDR3 DNA: TGCGCCAGCAGCAAGGATGGGGCGAATACGCAGTATTTT

D gene: -
J gene: TRBJ1-4
V gene: TRBV28
clone size: once
CDR3 protein: CASRDGATNEKLFF
CDR3 DNA: TGTGCCAGCAGAGACGGGGCAACTAATGAAAAACTGTTTTTT

D gene: TRBD2
J gene: TRBJ2-1
V gene: TRBV11-3
clone size: -
CDR3 protein: CASSFTSGGYNEQFF
CDR3 DNA: TGTGCCAGCAGCTTTACTAGCGGGGGTTACAATGAGCAGTTCTTC

D gene: TRBD2
J gene: TRBJ2-7
V gene: TRBV7-2
clone size: -
CDR3 protein: CASSLESTSGSYEQYF
CDR3 DNA: TGTGCCAGCAGCTTAGAGTCGACTAGCGGGTCCTACGAGCAGTACTTC

D gene: TRBD1
J gene: TRBJ2-1
V gene: TRBV11-3
clone size: once
CDR3 protein: CASSLDRGQYNEQFF
CDR3 DNA: TGTGCCAGCAGCTTAGATCGGGGACAGTACAATGAGCAGTTCTTC

D gene: -
J gene: TRBJ2-2
V gene: TRBV5-6
clone size: -
CDR3 protein: CASSLSVARNTGELFF
CDR3 DNA: TGTGCCAGCAGCTTGTCGGTAGCGAGGAACACCGGGGAGCTGTTTTTT

D gene: TRBD1
J gene: TRBJ1-5
V gene: TRBV28
clone size: -
CDR3 protein: CASSLTPGQIISNQPQHF
CDR3 DNA: TGTGCCAGCAGTCTGACCCCGGGACAGATTATTAGCAATCAGCCCCAGCATTTT

D gene: TRBD1
J gene: TRBJ2-5
V gene: TRBV9
clone size: -
CDR3 protein: CASSVRTGETQYF
CDR3 DNA: TGTGCCAGCAGCGTAAGGACAGGAGAGACCCAGTACTTC

D gene: -
J gene: TRBJ2-3
V gene: TRBV2
clone size: -
CDR3 protein: CASSLGGSTDTQYF
CDR3 DNA: TGTGCCAGCAGCCTTGGCGGGAGCACAGATACGCAGTATTTT

D gene: -
J gene: TRBJ2-3
V gene: TRBV9
clone size: -
CDR3 protein: CASREGTDTQYF
CDR3 DNA: TGTGCCAGCAGGGAGGGCACAGATACGCAGTATTTT

D gene: TRBD2
J gene: TRBJ2-2
V gene: TRBV29-1
clone size: -
CDR3 protein: CSVAVLAGVGELFF
CDR3 DNA: TGCAGCGTTGCGGTTCTAGCGGGAGTCGGGGAGCTGTTTTTT

D gene: TRBD2
J gene: TRBJ2-3
V gene: TRBV18
clone size: -
CDR3 protein: CASSPIAGPSTDTQYF
CDR3 DNA: TGTGCCAGCTCACCAATAGCGGGACCGAGCACAGATACGCAGTATTTT

D gene: -
J gene: TRBJ1-2
V gene: TRBV28
clone size: few
CDR3 protein: CASSFTGVPGYTF
CDR3 DNA: TGTGCCAGCAGTTTTACGGGGGTCCCTGGCTACACCTTC

D gene: -
J gene: TRBJ1-5
V gene: TRBV4-1
clone size: -
CDR3 protein: CASSQENGQFSNQPQHF
CDR3 DNA: TGCGCCAGCAGCCAAGAAAACGGACAGTTTAGCAATCAGCCCCAGCATTTT

D gene: TRBD2
J gene: TRBJ2-3
V gene: TRBV5-4
clone size: -
CDR3 protein: CASSWGLAGGADTQYF
CDR3 DNA: TGTGCCAGCAGCTGGGGACTAGCGGGAGGAGCAGATACGCAGTATTTT

D gene: -
J gene: TRBJ1-3
V gene: TRBV3-1/TRBV3-2
clone size: -
CDR3 protein: CASSQDFGSQSGNTIYF
CDR3 DNA: TGTGCCAGCAGCCAAGACTTCGGGTCCCAGTCTGGAAACACCATATATTTT

D gene: TRBD2
J gene: TRBJ2-5
V gene: TRBV29-1
clone size: -
CDR3 protein: CGTSGVVAETQYF
CDR3 DNA: TGTGGGACTAGCGGAGTGGTCGCGGAGACCCAGTACTTC

D gene: -
J gene: TRBJ2-7
V gene: TRBV6-5
clone size: -
CDR3 protein: CASSYSPSPTYEQYF
CDR3 DNA: TGTGCCAGCAGTTACTCGCCTAGCCCGACCTACGAGCAGTACTTC

D gene: -
J gene: TRBJ2-2
V gene: TRBV7-9
clone size: once
CDR3 protein: CASASPTGGTNTGELFF
CDR3 DNA: TGTGCCAGCGCTTCACCAACCGGCGGGACCAACACCGGGGAGCTGTTTTTT

D gene: TRBD1
J gene: TRBJ2-5
V gene: TRBV15
clone size: -
CDR3 protein: CATSSGTGQETQYF
CDR3 DNA: TGTGCCACCAGCTCCGGGACAGGCCAAGAGACCCAGTACTTC

D gene: TRBD2
J gene: TRBJ2-7
V gene: TRBV7-2
clone size: -
CDR3 protein: CASSLELANNEQYF
CDR3 DNA: TGTGCCAGCAGCTTAGAACTAGCGAACAACGAGCAGTACTTC

D gene: -
J gene: TRBJ2-7
V gene: TRBV27
clone size: -
CDR3 protein: CASSLSSYSYEQYF
CDR3 DNA: TGTGCCAGCAGTTTATCATCCTACTCCTACGAGCAGTACTTC

D gene: TRBD1
J gene: TRBJ1-2
V gene: TRBV27
clone size: -
CDR3 protein: CASSFAGGGYTF
CDR3 DNA: TGTGCCAGCAGTTTCGCAGGGGGAGGCTACACCTTC

D gene: TRBD2
J gene: TRBJ2-1
V gene: TRBV6-2/TRBV6-3
clone size: -
CDR3 protein: CASSHGSGGGVEQFF
CDR3 DNA: TGTGCCAGCAGCCATGGGTCGGGAGGGGGAGTTGAGCAGTTCTTC

D gene: TRBD2
J gene: TRBJ2-5
V gene: TRBV5-5
clone size: -
CDR3 protein: CASSLAGRDQYF
CDR3 DNA: TGTGCCAGCAGCTTGGCTGGGAGGGACCAGTACTTC

D gene: -
J gene: TRBJ2-3
V gene: TRBV10-3
clone size: -
CDR3 protein: CAISLRLLTDTQYF
CDR3 DNA: TGTGCCATCAGTCTGAGGCTCCTCACAGATACGCAGTATTTT

D gene: TRBD1
J gene: TRBJ2-7
V gene: TRBV7-2
clone size: -
CDR3 protein: CASSERTGGEFQYF
CDR3 DNA: TGTGCCAGCAGCGAAAGGACAGGGGGCGAATTTCAGTACTTC

D gene: TRBD1
J gene: TRBJ1-4
V gene: TRBV28
clone size: -
CDR3 protein: CASIPGQPRGELFF
CDR3 DNA: TGTGCCAGCATCCCGGGACAGCCGCGGGGGGAACTGTTTTTT